This T cell receptor (beta chain) was recorded in a study of cytomegalovirus exposure and HLA in healthy donors. Study-wide results and limits: A later look showed TCR association rates differing by HLA locus, highest for DRB1 and lowest for HLA-C. In vitro assays verified that a few CMV-associated chains recognized CMV antigens specifically.

CDR3 length equals 17 residues. J gave up 2 bases and V 6 bases, and 7 bases lay outside the gene matches. Germline CDR1 reads KGHSH; CDR2 reads LQKENI. Healthy bone marrow donors supplied every sample. Primers: 60 Vbeta forward and 13 Jbeta reverse. TCRdb's copy holds only in-frame clones and misses some; the assay was immunoSEQ multiplex PCR. Of 90,000 to 120,000 clones in the sample, over 75% are singletons; the top ten hold around 2.1%. Details on this clone: Antigen specificity is unknown.

The source is a man in his thirties or forties in good health and CMV-seronegative. This chain connects TRBV18 to TRBJ2-6; TRBD1 agrees at 10 bases. Sequencing was carried out using PBMCs. DNA for the CDR3: TGTGCCAGCTCCGGGACAGGGGCTTCCCCTGGGGCCAACGTCCTGACTTTC. Its protein product is CASSGTGASPGANVLTF.